One and the same sample provided the 12 T cell receptor beta chains below, sequenced in a study of T cell clonality in common variable immunodeficiency. The protocol was immunoSEQ multiplex PCR, while the TCRdb copy is restricted to in-frame clones and leaves out a portion. This sample has under 45,000 clones, each found more than once. The sequenced material came from peripheral blood mononuclear cells. The receptors come from a person between 18 and 69 years old in good health.

This clone has a count of ten or more. With the read ending 3 residues before the CDR3 end, the germline J gene is used to fill in that end. This chain connects TRBV24-1 to TRBJ2-1; 8 bases map to TRBD2. Trimming cost V 3 bases and J 8 bases; bases outside gene matches: 5. Germline V gives CDR1 KGHDR, CDR2 SFDVKD. This CDR3 comprises 14 residues. CDR3 DNA (partial): TGTGCCACCAGTGATGGGACTAGGCCCCATGAG. It yields the protein CATSDGTRPHE. The full CDR3 protein is CATSDGTRPHEQFF.

Ten or more counts support this clone. The read ends 3 residues before the CDR3 terminus; that terminus is restored from the germline J gene. The J gene is TRBJ2-1, the V gene TRBV6-4; 11 bases match TRBD2. Per the germline V gene, CDR1 is MRHNA and CDR2 is SNTAGT. The CDR3 runs to 16 residues. V shed 5 bases, J shed 5 bases, and the junction held 8 bases outside the gene matches. The covered CDR3 bases are TGTGCCAGCAGTCGTACTAGCGGGAGTGGTAACAATGAG. Its translation: CASSRTSGSGNNE. In full, the CDR3 reads CASSRTSGSGNNEQFF.

This clone appeared many times. The CDR3 is cut off 3 residues early in the read; its end comes from the germline J gene. The gene calls are TRBV10-1 and TRBJ2-1, with 8 bases fitting TRBD2. CDR1 WNHNN and CDR2 SYGVQD come from the germline V gene (reference sequence). The V and J ends lost 3 bases and 5 bases, in that order; junction bases with no gene match: 15. The CDR3 length is 18 residues. CDR3 DNA (partial): TGCGCCAGCAGTGACCCCACGGGGAGCGGGAGTTCCGACAATGAG. Its translation: CASSDPTGSGSSDNE. The CDR3, in full, reads CASSDPTGSGSSDNEQFF.

Of note for this clone: The read terminates 3 residues ahead of where the CDR3 ends, so the germline J gene completes it. The chain carries TRBV18 and TRBJ2-7, with 11 bases aligning to TRBD1. With V trimmed by 1 base and J by 0 bases, 5 bases remained unmatched. The CDR3 extends over 17 amino acids. The germline V gene encodes CDR1 KGHSH and CDR2 LQKENI. CDR3 bases read: TGTGCCAGCTCACCACTGGGACAGGGGGGAAGCTCCTACGAG. It encodes CASSPLGQGGSSYE. The CDR3 reads in full as CASSPLGQGGSSYEQYF.

On this clone itself: Other DNA sequences of this sample code for an identical CDR3. This chain's CDR3 is CAWALTFYEQYF. The sequenced part of the CDR3 DNA is TGTGCCTGGGCCCTAACCTTCTACGAG. The gene calls are TRBV30 and TRBJ2-7; D not certain. The CDR3 end lies 3 residues beyond the end of the read and is filled in from the germline J gene. Germline CDR1 is GTSNPN and CDR2 is SVGIG (reference sequence). The V end lost 5 bases, the J end lost 3 bases, and 11 bases lay between the germline ends. CDR3 size: 12 residues.

This clone was recorded at least ten times. CDR3 sequence: CASSERTGSTDTQYF. The CDR3 bases that were read are TGTGCCAGCAGTGAAAGGACAGGGAGCACAGATACG. The rearrangement uses TRBV6-1 and TRBJ2-3, with TRBD1 matching over 8 bases. The read ends 3 residues shy of where the CDR3 ends; the end is completed using the germline J gene. Germline V gene data show CDR1 as MNHNS and CDR2 as SASEGT. This CDR3 has 15 amino acids. V shed 2 bases and J 0 bases; nucleotides not matched to a gene: 1.

This clone came up many times. The read terminates 3 residues ahead of where the CDR3 ends, so the germline J gene completes it. The V gene is TRBV19, the J gene TRBJ2-1, with 8 bases identical to TRBD2. The CDR3 is 15 amino acids. V shed 3 bases and J 6 bases; nucleotides not matched to a gene: 7. Germline CDR1 is LNHDA and CDR2 is SQIVND (reference sequence). CDR3 residues: CASSISSGGTNEQFF. Partial CDR3 DNA: TGTGCCAGTAGTATCTCCAGCGGGGGAACCAATGAG.

This clone was observed many times. The sequenced fragment ends 3 residues before the CDR3 boundary, so the rest is inferred from the germline J gene. This chain links TRBV5-6 with TRBJ2-2; D is perhaps TRBD1 (6 bases). Germline CDR1 is SGHDT and CDR2 is YYEEEE. The CDR3 runs 15 residues. The V end was cut by 2 bases, the J end by 0 bases, with 8 bases between. CDR3 DNA (partial): TGTGCCAGCAGCTTCAGGGGCCCGAACACCGGGGAG. Its translation is CASSFRGPNTGE. The entire CDR3 is CASSFRGPNTGELFF.

This clone was observed at least ten times. Sequencing ends 3 residues short of the CDR3 end; the germline J gene provides the rest. This rearrangement joins TRBV6-1 to TRBJ2-2, with TRBD1 identical over 10 bases. Germline-derived CDR1 and CDR2 are MNHNS and SASEGT. The length of the CDR3 is 15 residues. The CDR3 reads CASSEGTGVFEKLFF. The sequenced part of the CDR3 DNA is TGTGCCAGCAGTGAGGGGACAGGGGTTTTTGAAAAG.

This clone appeared a few times. The CDR3 extends 3 residues past the end of the read, so its final part is completed from the germline J gene. This rearrangement joins TRBV20-1 to TRBJ1-2; D perhaps matches TRBD1 (6 bases). CDR1 is DFQATT and CDR2 is SNEGSKA in the germline V gene (reference sequence). The CDR3 sequence is 16 residues long. The CDR3 sequence: CSARDKGGLAKNIYTF. Incomplete CDR3 DNA: TGCAGTGCTAGAGATAAGGGGGGGTTAGCCAAAAACATC.

To note about this clone: The read ends 3 residues before the CDR3 terminus; that terminus is restored from the germline J gene. The rearrangement uses TRBV5-6 and TRBJ2-7; the match to TRBD1 covers 7 bases. Germline V gene data show CDR1 as SGHDT and CDR2 as YYEEEE. The CDR3 is 14 amino acids. J lost 0 bases, V lost 3 bases, and 3 bases had no gene match. CDR3 region: CASSSDRDSYEQYF. CDR3 bases read: TGTGCCAGCAGCTCTGACAGGGACTCCTACGAG. Full variable domain (remainder filled in from reference TRBV5-6 and TRBJ2-7): DAGVTQSPTHLIKTRGQQVTLRCSPKSGHDTVSWYQQALGQGPQFIFQYYEEEERQRGNFPDRFSGHQFPNYSSELNVNALLLGDSALYLCASSSDRDSYEQYFGPGTRLTVT.

This clone was recorded at least ten times. The read gets to within 3 residues of the CDR3 end, and the germline J gene fills in the rest. The rearrangement links TRBV18 to TRBJ1-2; 10 bases are shared with TRBD1. This CDR3 region has 15 residues. The germline V gene has CDR1 KGHSH and CDR2 LQKENI. V trimming: 6 bases; J trimming: 4 bases; junction bases outside the gene matches: 8. Incomplete CDR3 DNA: TGTGCCAGCTCCCTCCCGACAGGGGGCGTCTATGGC. Translated, it gives CASSLPTGGVYG. The CDR3 in its entirety is CASSLPTGGVYGYTF.